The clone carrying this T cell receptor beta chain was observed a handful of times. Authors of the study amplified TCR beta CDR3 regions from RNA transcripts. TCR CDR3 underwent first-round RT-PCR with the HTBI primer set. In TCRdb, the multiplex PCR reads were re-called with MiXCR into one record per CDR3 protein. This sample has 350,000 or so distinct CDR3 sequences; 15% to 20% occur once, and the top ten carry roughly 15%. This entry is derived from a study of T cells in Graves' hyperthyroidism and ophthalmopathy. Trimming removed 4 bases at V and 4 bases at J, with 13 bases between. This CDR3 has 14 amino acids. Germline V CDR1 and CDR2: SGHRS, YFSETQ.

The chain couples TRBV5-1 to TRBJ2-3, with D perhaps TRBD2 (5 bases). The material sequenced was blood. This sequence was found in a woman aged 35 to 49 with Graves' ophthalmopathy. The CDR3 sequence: CASSRTPVPDTQYF. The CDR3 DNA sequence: TGCGCCAGCAGCCGGACTCCCGTTCCAGATACGCAGTATTTT.